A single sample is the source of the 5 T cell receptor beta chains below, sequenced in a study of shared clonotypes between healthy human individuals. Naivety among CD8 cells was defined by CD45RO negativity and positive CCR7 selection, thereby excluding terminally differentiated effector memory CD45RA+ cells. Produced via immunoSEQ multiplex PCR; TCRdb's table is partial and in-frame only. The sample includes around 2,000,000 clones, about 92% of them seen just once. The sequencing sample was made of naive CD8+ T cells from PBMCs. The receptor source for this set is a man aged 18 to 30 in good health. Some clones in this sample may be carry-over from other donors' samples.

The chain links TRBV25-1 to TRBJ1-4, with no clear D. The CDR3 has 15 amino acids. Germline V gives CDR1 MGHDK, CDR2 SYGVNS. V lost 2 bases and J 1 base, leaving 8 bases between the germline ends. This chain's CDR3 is CASSEIRETNEKLFF. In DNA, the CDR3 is TGTGCCAGCAGTGAAATTCGGGAAACTAATGAAAAACTGTTTTTT.

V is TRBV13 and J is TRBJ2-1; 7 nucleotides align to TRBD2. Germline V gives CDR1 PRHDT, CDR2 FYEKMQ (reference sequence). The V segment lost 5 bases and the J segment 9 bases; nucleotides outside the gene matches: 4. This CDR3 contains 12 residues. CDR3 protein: CASSDTSAEQFF. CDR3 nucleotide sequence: TGTGCCAGCAGCGATACTAGCGCTGAGCAGTTCTTC.

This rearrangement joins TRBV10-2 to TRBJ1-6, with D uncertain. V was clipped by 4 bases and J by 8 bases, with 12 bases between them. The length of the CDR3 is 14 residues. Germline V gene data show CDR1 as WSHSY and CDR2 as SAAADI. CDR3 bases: TGCGCCAGCAGTGTGGCGGGTTCGGATTCACCCCTCCACTTT. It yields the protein CASSVAGSDSPLHF.

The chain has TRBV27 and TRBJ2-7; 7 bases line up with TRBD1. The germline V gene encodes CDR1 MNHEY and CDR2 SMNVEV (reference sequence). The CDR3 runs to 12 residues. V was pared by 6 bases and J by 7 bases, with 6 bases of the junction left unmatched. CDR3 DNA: TGTGCCAGCAGCTCAGGGGGATCGGAGCAGTACTTC. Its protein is CASSSGGSEQYF.

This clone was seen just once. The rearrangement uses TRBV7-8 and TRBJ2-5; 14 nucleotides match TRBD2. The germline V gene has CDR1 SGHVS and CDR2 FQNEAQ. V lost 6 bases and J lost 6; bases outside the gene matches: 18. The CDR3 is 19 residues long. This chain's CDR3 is CASRNAPPGLAGAIKTQYF. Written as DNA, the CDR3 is TGTGCCAGCAGGAACGCCCCCCCGGGACTAGCGGGAGCTATAAAGACCCAGTACTTC.